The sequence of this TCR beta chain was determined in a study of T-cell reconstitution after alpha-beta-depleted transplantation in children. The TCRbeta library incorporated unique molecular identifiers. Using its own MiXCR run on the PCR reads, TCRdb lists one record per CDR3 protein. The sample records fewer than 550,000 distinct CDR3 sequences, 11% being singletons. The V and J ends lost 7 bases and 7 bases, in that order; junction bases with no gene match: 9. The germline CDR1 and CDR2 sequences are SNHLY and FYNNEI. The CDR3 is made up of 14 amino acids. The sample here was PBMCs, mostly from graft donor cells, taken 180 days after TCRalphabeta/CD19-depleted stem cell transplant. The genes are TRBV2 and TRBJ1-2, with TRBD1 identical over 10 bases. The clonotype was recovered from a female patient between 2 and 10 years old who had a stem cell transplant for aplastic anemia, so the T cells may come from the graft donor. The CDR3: CASNRGTGASGYTF. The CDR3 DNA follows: TGTGCCAGCAACCGTGGGACAGGGGCAAGTGGCTACACCTTC.